The entry below describes one T cell receptor (beta chain). Here immunoSEQ multiplex PCR was the method, and the copy in TCRdb shows in-frame clones only, minus some. The sample has millions of clones, more than 85% seen once. This specimen belongs to a study of shared clonotypes between healthy human individuals. Study in general: With ages of 18 to 49, the donors were a couple of women and a few men. Three plates were used per donor for CD4 naive, three for CD4 memory, two for CD8 naive and one for CD8 memory.

Trimming took 5 bases from V and 1 from J, leaving 6 bases between them. In germline, CDR1 is LNHNV, CDR2 YYDKDF (reference sequence). This CDR3 spans 13 amino acids. CD45RO-negative, CCR7-positively selected cells formed the naive CD8 fraction, excluding terminally differentiated effector memory CD45RA+ cells. The clonotype comes from a man aged 18-30 years in good health. Some clones in this sample may be carry-over from other donors' samples. The V and J genes are TRBV15 and TRBJ1-3; D unresolved. Sequenced: naive CD8+ T cells from PBMCs. The CDR3 region is CATSLRSGNTIYF. CDR3 sequence (DNA): TGTGCCACCAGCCTCCGGTCTGGAAACACCATATATTTT.